Reported below is one TCR beta chain. The PCR contained 60 Vbeta and 13 Jbeta primers. TCRdb keeps only in-frame clones here, not all; method: immunoSEQ multiplex PCR. The sample has around 94,000 clones, about four fifths seen once; the top ten hold 10%. The data derive from a study of cytomegalovirus exposure and HLA in healthy donors. The CDR3 is 14 amino acids. Germline V gives CDR1 SGHNT, CDR2 YYREEE (reference sequence). Trimming left V 4 bases short and J 4 bases short, with 12 bases between. Sequenced: PBMCs. This sequence joins TRBV5-4 and TRBJ1-3; D unclear. This TCR came from a human donor in good health. Here the CDR3 reads CASSLRGKGNTIYF. The CDR3 nucleotides read TGTGCCAGCAGCCTACGCGGGAAGGGAAACACCATATATTTT.